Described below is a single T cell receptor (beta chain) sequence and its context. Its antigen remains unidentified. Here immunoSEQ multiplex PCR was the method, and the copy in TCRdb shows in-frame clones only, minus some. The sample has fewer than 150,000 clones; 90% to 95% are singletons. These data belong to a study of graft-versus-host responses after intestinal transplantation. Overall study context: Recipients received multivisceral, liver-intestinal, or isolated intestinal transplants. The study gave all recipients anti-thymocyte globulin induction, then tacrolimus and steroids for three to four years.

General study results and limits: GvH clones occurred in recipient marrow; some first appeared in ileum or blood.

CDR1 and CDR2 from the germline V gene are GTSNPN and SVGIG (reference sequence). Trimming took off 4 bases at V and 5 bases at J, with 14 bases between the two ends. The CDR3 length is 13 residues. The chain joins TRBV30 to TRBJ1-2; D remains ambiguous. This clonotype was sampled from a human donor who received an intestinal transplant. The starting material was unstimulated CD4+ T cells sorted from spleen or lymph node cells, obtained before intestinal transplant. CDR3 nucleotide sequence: TGTGCCTGGATTAGGACGAACATGTATGGCTACACCTTC. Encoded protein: CAWIRTNMYGYTF.